The next 24 T cell receptor beta chains were all read from a single sample in a study of T-cell memory formation after mild COVID-19 (dated by TCRdb to the early 2020s). The library was generated by 5' RACE. The listed sequencing device is Illumina NovaSeq 6000. TCRdb took the public reads, trimmed them with fastp at Q25, ran MiXCR for clone calling and kept in-frame beta chains. Each CDR3 protein appears once, grouped with its most common genes and DNA. This sample has approximately 260,000 distinct CDR3 sequences in its table, and 15% to 20% of those were observed once. The ten largest clones capture 22% of the sample. The sample comprised PBMCs or a T cell subset sorted from them (not recorded which). The receptors shown here come from a man aged 18-30 years who had mild COVID-19 (a few samples of this study predate the infection). The sample titles of this study are shuffled in the database, so cell type and time point are left out; the donor was told from shared clones.

The rearrangement uses TRBV3-1 and TRBJ2-5; no firm D call. The CDR3 has 12 amino acids. V was shortened by 3 bases and J by 5 bases, with 7 bases between the two germline ends. The V gene's germline CDR1 is LGHDT and CDR2 YNNKEL (reference sequence). CDR3 bases: TGTGCCAGCAGCCACTTCGGGGAGACCCAGTACTTC. This codes for CASSHFGETQYF.

This chain uses TRBV21-1 with TRBJ1-1; the table names TRBD1, a call not compared with the DNA. TRBV21-1 is deemed a pseudogene. There are 15 residues in the CDR3. CDR3 in amino acids: CASSNPQGENTEAFF. The CDR3 nucleotides are TGTGCCAGCAGCAACCCTCAGGGGGAGAACACTGAAGCTTTCTTT.

DNA of the CDR3: TGCGCCAGCAGCTTGGATATTAGCGGGGGCCACGGGATGGCCCAGTACTTC. Amino acids: CASSLDISGGHGMAQYF. The J gene is TRBJ2-5, the V gene TRBV5-1; 9 positions agree with TRBD2. Losses at the gene ends were 0 bases for V and 9 bases for J; bases not matched to a gene: 15. CDR1 is SGHRS and CDR2 is YFSETQ in the germline V gene. The CDR3 extends over 17 amino acids.

This clonotype was detected many times. V usage is TRBV5-1 and J usage is TRBJ2-7; 9 bases map to TRBD1. This CDR3 is built from 16 residues. Germline V gives CDR1 SGHRS, CDR2 YFSETQ. V trimming: 2 bases; J trimming: 3 bases; junction bases outside the gene matches: 9. The CDR3 here is CASSFEQGAVIYEQYF. The CDR3 DNA reads TGCGCCAGCAGCTTCGAACAGGGGGCAGTTATCTACGAGCAGTACTTC.

In its sample, this clonotype was seen many times. This CDR3 is CASSPGRGLNTEAFF. In DNA form, the CDR3 reads TGTGCCAGCAGCCCTGGGCGCGGCCTGAACACTGAAGCTTTCTTT. The rearrangement joins TRBV7-8 to TRBJ1-1, with D hard to call. The CDR3 has 15 residues. Germline CDR1 reads SGHVS; CDR2 reads FQNEAQ. Trimming shortened V by 5 bases and J by 0 bases, and 13 bases separated the two germline ends.

This clonotype was found a few times. The chain carries TRBV5-1 and TRBJ2-5; D gene uncertain. V lost 0 bases and J lost 3, with 6 bases in between. The CDR3 consists of 13 residues. Germline CDR1 is SGHRS and CDR2 is YFSETQ. CDR3 bases: TGCGCCAGCAGCTTGGGATGGGAAGAGACCCAGTACTTC. Its translation is CASSLGWEETQYF.

A few counts support this clonotype. This chain links TRBV6-5 with TRBJ2-3; a possible D gene is TRBD1 (6 bases). CDR3 size: 16 residues. Trimming pared 6 bases from V and 2 bases from J, leaving 18 bases between. Germline V CDR1 and CDR2: MNHEY, SVGAGI. The CDR3 sequence: CASSPYDVGATDTQYF. In nucleotides, the CDR3 is TGTGCCAGCAGCCCCTACGATGTGGGGGCCACAGATACGCAGTATTTT.

The V and J genes are TRBV7-9 and TRBJ2-3, with 7 bases lining up with TRBD1. Germline CDR1 is SEHNR and CDR2 is FQNEAQ (reference sequence). The CDR3 has 14 residues. After removal of 5 bases from V and 6 bases from J, the junction contained 8 bases not matched to a gene. The CDR3 bases are TGTGCCAGCAGCCTGGCAGGGGGAGTGGATACGCAGTATTTT. This sequence encodes CASSLAGGVDTQYF.

The chain couples TRBV7-7 to TRBJ2-1; weak D call: TRBD2 (6 bases). CDR3 length: 15 residues. CDR1 SSHAT and CDR2 FNYEAQ come from the germline V gene (reference sequence). V was shortened by 11 bases and J by 3 bases, with 20 bases between the two germline ends. CDR3 region: CAETPRRVVYNEQFF. The CDR3, as DNA: TGTGCCGAGACCCCGCGGAGGGTAGTCTACAATGAGCAGTTCTTC. The whole variable domain, filled in from reference TRBV7-7 and TRBJ2-1, reads GAGVSQSPRYKVTKRGQDVTLRCDPISSHATLYWYQQALGQGPEFLTYFNYEAQPDKSGLPSDRFSAERPEGSISTLTIQRTEQRDSAMYRCAETPRRVVYNEQFFGPGTRLTVL.

This chain links TRBV5-1 with TRBJ2-2; 10 bases line up with TRBD2. Losses at the gene ends were 5 bases for V and 3 bases for J; bases not matched to a gene: 7. CDR3 length equals 16 residues. CDR1 and CDR2 from the germline V gene are SGHRS and YFSETQ. The CDR3 is CASSYTGTSDTGELFF. CDR3 DNA sequence: TGCGCCAGCAGTTATACCGGGACTAGCGACACCGGGGAGCTGTTTTTT.

This clonotype was detected many times. CDR3: CASSYFPPGEDSPLHF. The CDR3 nucleotides read TGTGCCAGCAGTTACTTCCCGCCAGGCGAAGATTCACCCCTCCACTTT. The J gene is TRBJ1-6, the V gene TRBV6-2 or TRBV6-3; D uncertain. Trimming pared 1 base from V and 8 bases from J, leaving 15 bases between. Per germline, CDR1 MNHEY and CDR2 SVGEGT. This CDR3 is built from 16 residues.

The CDR3 reads CASSLADINTEAFF. As DNA, the CDR3 is TGTGCCAGCAGCTTGGCAGACATTAACACTGAAGCTTTCTTT. The chain couples TRBV7-2 to TRBJ1-1; no clear D gene. This CDR3 region has 14 residues. Germline assignment: CDR1 SGHTA and CDR2 FQGNSA. Between the trimmed V and J ends, which lost 3 bases and 2 bases, there was a span of 10 bases.

This clonotype has just a few counts. The chain carries TRBV29-1 and TRBJ2-2; D perhaps matches TRBD2 (5 bases). The CDR3 runs to 13 residues. The germline V gene has CDR1 SQVTM and CDR2 ANQGSEA. The V end lost 7 bases, the J end lost 7 bases, and 16 bases lay between the germline ends. The CDR3 loop is CSGSLTGSGELFF. The CDR3 DNA reads TGCAGCGGGTCCTTAACGGGGAGCGGGGAGCTGTTTTTT.

This clonotype was observed a few times. V gene TRBV20-1 combines with J gene TRBJ2-3; D is unresolved. Germline V gene sequence: CDR1 DFQATT, CDR2 SNEGSKA (reference sequence). The ends were cut back, 4 bases at V and 0 bases at J, with 8 bases in the middle. The CDR3 loop spans 13 amino acids. CDR3 in DNA: TGCAGTGCTATCCTTACTAGCACAGATACGCAGTATTTT. Its protein product is CSAILTSTDTQYF.

The chain carries TRBV4-2 and TRBJ2-3; unclear D gene. CDR1 is LGHNA, CDR2 YNFKEQ, per germline. The CDR3 length is 14 residues. V was shortened by 2 bases and J by 5 bases, with 11 bases between the two germline ends. CDR3 protein: CASSQSWQGDTQYF. DNA for the CDR3: TGTGCCAGCAGCCAAAGTTGGCAAGGAGATACGCAGTATTTT.

The chain is built from TRBV5-1 and TRBJ1-4; D is possibly TRBD1 (6 bases). Between the trimmed V and J ends, which lost 6 bases and 7 bases, there was a span of 19 bases. The CDR3 is made up of 15 amino acids. The germline V gene has CDR1 SGHRS and CDR2 YFSETQ. The DNA of the CDR3 is TGCGCCAGCACCCTGGTGGGCTTACAGGGTGAAAAACTGTTTTTT. Encoded protein: CASTLVGLQGEKLFF. Full variable domain (remainder filled in from reference TRBV5-1 and TRBJ1-4): KAGVTQTPRYLIKTRGQQVTLSCSPISGHRSVSWYQQTPGQGLQFLFEYFSETQRNKGNFPGRFSGRQFSNSRSEMNVSTLELGDSALYLCASTLVGLQGEKLFFGSGTQLSVL.

This clonotype was seen a handful of times. The rearrangement uses TRBV7-6 and TRBJ2-2; 8 bases align to TRBD1. This CDR3 is 16 amino acids long. Germline lookup yields CDR1 SGHVS and CDR2 FNYEAQ. After removal of 5 bases from V and 4 bases from J, the junction contained 9 bases not matched to a gene. CDR3: CASSQVQGAGTGELFF. The CDR3 coding sequence is TGTGCCAGCAGCCAGGTCCAGGGGGCGGGCACCGGGGAGCTGTTTTTT. Using reference TRBV7-6 and TRBJ2-2 for the parts outside the CDR3, the full variable domain is GAGVSQSPRYKVTKRGQDVALRCDPISGHVSLYWYRQALGQGPEFLTYFNYEAQQDKSGLPNDRFSAERPEGSISTLTIQRTEQRDSAMYRCASSQVQGAGTGELFFGEGSRLTVL.

The chain has TRBV4-2 and TRBJ2-2; possibly TRBD1 for D (7 bases). This CDR3 has 20 residues. In germline, CDR1 is LGHNA, CDR2 YNFKEQ. Trimming left V 3 bases short and J 4 bases short, with 27 bases between. DNA of the CDR3: TGTGCCAGCAGCCAGGTCGGAGGTCGGAGGGGGCCCTCGGTCACCGGGGAGCTGTTTTTT. As protein: CASSQVGGRRGPSVTGELFF.

J is TRBJ2-2 and V is TRBV6-5; D may correspond to TRBD1 or TRBD2 (5 bases each). V was shortened by 7 bases and J by 7 bases, with 16 bases between the two germline ends. This CDR3 contains 14 residues. Germline V lookup: CDR1 MNHEY, CDR2 SVGAGI. Here the CDR3 DNA reads TGTGCCAGCACCCCCCGGGGCCCCCACGGGGAGCTGTTTTTT. It codes for CASTPRGPHGELFF.

CDR3 bases: TGTGCCAGCAGCACCGACAGGGCCTACACCGGGGAGCTGTTTTTT. It is translated as CASSTDRAYTGELFF. V is TRBV6-2 or TRBV6-3 and J is TRBJ2-2; 7 bases agree with TRBD1. V gave up 6 bases and J gave up 3 bases; unmatched junction bases: 7. CDR1 and CDR2 (germline): MNHEY, SVGEGT. The CDR3 sequence is 15 residues long.

The chain recombines TRBV7-2 with TRBJ2-1, with unresolved D. Trimming left V 0 bases short and J 9 bases short, with 3 bases between. The germline CDR1 and CDR2 sequences are SGHTA and FQGNSA. CDR3 size: 11 residues. CDR3 sequence: CASSLATEQFF. The CDR3 region has the DNA TGTGCCAGCAGCTTAGCGACTGAGCAGTTCTTC.

This clonotype has just a few counts. The chain is built from TRBV7-2 and TRBJ1-2; D is ambiguous. Germline assignment: CDR1 SGHTA and CDR2 FQGNSA. Trimming took 7 bases from V and 7 from J, leaving 19 bases between them. The CDR3 extends over 14 amino acids. Here the CDR3 reads CASTLGVGFSGYTF. The CDR3 DNA is TGTGCCAGCACCCTCGGGGTGGGTTTTTCTGGCTACACCTTC.

The V and J genes are TRBV4-1 and TRBJ2-7, with TRBD2 matching over 7 bases. J lost 0 bases, V lost 2 bases, and 4 bases had no gene match. The germline V gene has CDR1 MGHRA and CDR2 YSYEKL. The CDR3 loop spans 15 amino acids. The CDR3 protein is CASSQTSASSYEQYV. CDR3 DNA: TGCGCCAGCAGCCAAACTAGCGCTAGCTCCTACGAGCAGTACGTC.

The table lists this clonotype with a count of one. The CDR3 DNA reads TGTGCCAGCAGTTACGGCCCCGCTGGGGGCCTAGGAACTGAAGCTTTCTTT. Translating gives CASSYGPAGGLGTEAFF. The chain joins TRBV6-6 to TRBJ1-1; perhaps TRBD1 as D (6 bases). The germline gives CDR1 MNHNY, CDR2 SVGAGI (reference sequence). V lost 2 bases to trimming and J lost 5 bases, with 21 bases between them. This CDR3 comprises 17 residues.